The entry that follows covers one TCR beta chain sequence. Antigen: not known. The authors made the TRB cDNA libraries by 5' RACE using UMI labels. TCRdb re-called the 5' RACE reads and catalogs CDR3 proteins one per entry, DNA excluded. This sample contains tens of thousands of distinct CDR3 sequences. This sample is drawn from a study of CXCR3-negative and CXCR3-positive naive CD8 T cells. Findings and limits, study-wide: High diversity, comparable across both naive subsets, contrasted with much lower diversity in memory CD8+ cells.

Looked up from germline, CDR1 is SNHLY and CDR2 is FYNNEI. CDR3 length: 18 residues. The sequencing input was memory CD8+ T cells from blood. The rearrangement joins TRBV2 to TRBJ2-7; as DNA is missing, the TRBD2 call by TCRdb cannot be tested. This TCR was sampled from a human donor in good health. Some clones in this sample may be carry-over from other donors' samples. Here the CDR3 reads CASSARLAGGFRFSEQYF.